A selection of T cell receptor beta chains follows, all from one sample in a study of OX40 agonist ivuxolimab in advanced cancers. Method: immunoSEQ multiplex PCR; TCRdb's copy keeps in-frame clones and lacks some. Found here are about 59,000 clones, roughly 80% of them singletons; the top ten hold about 0.75%. The source was CD4+ or CD8+ T cells sorted from blood, collected in a trial of the OX40 agonist ivuxolimab. Receptors originate from an adult with an advanced solid tumor such as melanoma, head and neck, liver or kidney cancer. Each CDR3 is given with its conserved first and last residue. The D gene is left open where the match is weak. Clone sizes are given selectively: once, few, many, or a class where the clone is expanded.

v_call: TRBV14; d_call: NA; clone_size: NA; cdr3_length: 16; j_call: TRBJ2-5; cdr3_nt: TGTGCCAGCAGCCCGGGGGCAGCGGAGCACATAGAGACCCAGTACTTC; cdr3_aa: CASSPGAAEHIETQYF
v_call: TRBV7-8; d_call: NA; clone_size: NA; cdr3_length: 18; j_call: TRBJ1-1; cdr3_nt: TGTGCCAGCAGCTTAGCGCGATGGGGAAACGTTATGAACACTGAAGCTTTCTTT; cdr3_aa: CASSLARWGNVMNTEAFF
v_call: TRBV6-5; d_call: NA; clone_size: NA; cdr3_length: 11; j_call: TRBJ1-4; cdr3_nt: TGTGCCAGCAGTCGCGCAGGGAGACTGTTTTTT; cdr3_aa: CASSRAGRLFF
v_call: TRBV20-1; d_call: TRBD1; clone_size: NA; cdr3_length: 11; j_call: TRBJ1-1; cdr3_nt: TGCAGTGCAAGACAGGGCACTGAAGCTTTCTTT; cdr3_aa: CSARQGTEAFF
v_call: TRBV9; d_call: NA; clone_size: once; cdr3_length: 16; j_call: TRBJ1-3; cdr3_nt: TGTGCCAGCAGCGTATTTTGGAGGGCGGAGGGAAACACCATATATTTT; cdr3_aa: CASSVFWRAEGNTIYF
v_call: TRBV18; d_call: NA; clone_size: few; cdr3_length: 14; j_call: TRBJ1-1; cdr3_nt: TGTGCCAGCTCACCAACCGGGGTAGACACTGAAGCTTTCTTT; cdr3_aa: CASSPTGVDTEAFF
v_call: TRBV5-4; d_call: TRBD1; clone_size: NA; cdr3_length: 16; j_call: TRBJ1-2; cdr3_nt: TGTGCCAGCAGCTGGGTTGGGACGGGACAGGGCTATGGCTACACCTTC; cdr3_aa: CASSWVGTGQGYGYTF
v_call: TRBV5-1; d_call: TRBD2; clone_size: once; cdr3_length: 14; j_call: TRBJ2-5; cdr3_nt: TGCGCCAGCAGCTTGGCTAGCGGGGAGGAGACCCAGTACTTC; cdr3_aa: CASSLASGEETQYF
v_call: TRBV29-1; d_call: NA; clone_size: NA; cdr3_length: 11; j_call: TRBJ2-7; cdr3_nt: TGCAGCGCAAAGGGAGTCTACGAGCAGTACTTC; cdr3_aa: CSAKGVYEQYF
v_call: TRBV5-1; d_call: NA; clone_size: NA; cdr3_length: 15; j_call: TRBJ2-1; cdr3_nt: TGCGCCAGCAGCTTGGACAGGGTTTCCTACAATGAGCAGTTCTTC; cdr3_aa: CASSLDRVSYNEQFF
v_call: TRBV5-4; d_call: TRBD2; clone_size: few; cdr3_length: 17; j_call: TRBJ2-1; cdr3_nt: TGTGCCAGCAGCTCGGGACTAGCGGGGGGCTCCTACAATGAGCAGTTCTTC; cdr3_aa: CASSSGLAGGSYNEQFF
v_call: TRBV19; d_call: NA; clone_size: few; cdr3_length: 14; j_call: TRBJ1-5; cdr3_nt: TGTGCCAGTAGTCTCCGACAGCGAAATCAGCCCCAGCATTTT; cdr3_aa: CASSLRQRNQPQHF
v_call: TRBV7-2; d_call: NA; clone_size: once; cdr3_length: 14; j_call: TRBJ2-1; cdr3_nt: TGTGCCAGCAGCTCCTATAGCGGATACAATGAGCAGTTCTTC; cdr3_aa: CASSSYSGYNEQFF
v_call: TRBV6-1; d_call: NA; clone_size: NA; cdr3_length: 13; j_call: TRBJ1-2; cdr3_nt: TGTGCCAGCAGTTATCGGGACCCAAGGGGCTACACCTTC; cdr3_aa: CASSYRDPRGYTF
v_call: TRBV7-3; d_call: NA; clone_size: NA; cdr3_length: 13; j_call: TRBJ2-5; cdr3_nt: TGTGCCAGCAGCTTAGGGGCGTGGGAGACCCAGTACTTC; cdr3_aa: CASSLGAWETQYF
v_call: TRBV11-3; d_call: TRBD1; clone_size: NA; cdr3_length: 15; j_call: TRBJ2-1; cdr3_nt: TGTGCCAGCAGCGATCCGGGACAGGGGAACAATGAGCAGTTCTTC; cdr3_aa: CASSDPGQGNNEQFF
v_call: TRBV5-1; d_call: TRBD1; clone_size: NA; cdr3_length: 14; j_call: TRBJ1-1; cdr3_nt: TGCGCCAGCCAAACAGGGGCGGGCAACACTGAAGCTTTCTTT; cdr3_aa: CASQTGAGNTEAFF
v_call: TRBV6-5; d_call: TRBD1; clone_size: NA; cdr3_length: 16; j_call: TRBJ1-3; cdr3_nt: TGTGCCAGCAGTTTCACAGGGGCTAGCTCTGGAAACACCATATATTTT; cdr3_aa: CASSFTGASSGNTIYF
v_call: TRBV14; d_call: NA; clone_size: NA; cdr3_length: 15; j_call: TRBJ1-1; cdr3_nt: TGTGCCAGCAGCCGCATGTTGTCCCGGGACCAGGCAGCTTTCTTT; cdr3_aa: CASSRMLSRDQAAFF
v_call: TRBV5-1; d_call: NA; clone_size: few; cdr3_length: 11; j_call: TRBJ1-1; cdr3_nt: TGCGCCAGCAGCTTGTCAGGGCGTGCTTTCTTT; cdr3_aa: CASSLSGRAFF
v_call: TRBV15; d_call: NA; clone_size: NA; cdr3_length: 15; j_call: TRBJ2-3; cdr3_nt: TGTGCCACCAGAATGACTCTGGCTAGCACAGATACGCAGTATTTT; cdr3_aa: CATRMTLASTDTQYF
v_call: TRBV4-1; d_call: TRBD1; clone_size: NA; cdr3_length: 15; j_call: TRBJ1-6; cdr3_nt: TGCGCCAGCAGCCAAGGGAGACAGGGAGGTTCACCCCTCCACTTT; cdr3_aa: CASSQGRQGGSPLHF
v_call: TRBV30; d_call: TRBD2; clone_size: NA; cdr3_length: 15; j_call: TRBJ2-2; cdr3_nt: TGTGCCTGGACCAAGGGACTAGGGGACATCGGGGAGCTGTTTTTT; cdr3_aa: CAWTKGLGDIGELFF
v_call: TRBV11-2; d_call: NA; clone_size: NA; cdr3_length: 12; j_call: TRBJ2-7; cdr3_nt: TGTGCCAGCAGCTTACAGGCCTACGAGCAGTACTTC; cdr3_aa: CASSLQAYEQYF
v_call: TRBV9; d_call: NA; clone_size: NA; cdr3_length: 11; j_call: TRBJ1-2; cdr3_nt: TGTGCCAGCAGCGTAAACAATGACTACACCTTC; cdr3_aa: CASSVNNDYTF
v_call: TRBV27; d_call: NA; clone_size: NA; cdr3_length: 12; j_call: TRBJ1-1; cdr3_nt: TGTGCCAGCAGTTCTCCTCAGCCTGAAGCTTTCTTT; cdr3_aa: CASSSPQPEAFF
v_call: TRBV2; d_call: TRBD1; clone_size: NA; cdr3_length: 15; j_call: TRBJ1-2; cdr3_nt: TGTGCCAGCAGGGGGACAGGTCGAGGTAACTATGGCTACACCTTC; cdr3_aa: CASRGTGRGNYGYTF
v_call: TRBV15; d_call: NA; clone_size: NA; cdr3_length: 13; j_call: TRBJ1-1; cdr3_nt: TGTGCCACCAGCAGTGCGGGGAACACTGAAGCTTTCTTT; cdr3_aa: CATSSAGNTEAFF
v_call: TRBV19; d_call: NA; clone_size: NA; cdr3_length: 15; j_call: TRBJ1-2; cdr3_nt: TGTGCCAGTAGTATGCCCCTGCGGGCGGACTATGGCTACACCTTC; cdr3_aa: CASSMPLRADYGYTF
v_call: TRBV5-1; d_call: NA; clone_size: NA; cdr3_length: 17; j_call: TRBJ2-6; cdr3_nt: TGCGCCAGCAGCTTATCGGGACGGGCAGCGGGGGCCAACGTCCTGACTTTC; cdr3_aa: CASSLSGRAAGANVLTF
v_call: TRBV18; d_call: NA; clone_size: NA; cdr3_length: 15; j_call: TRBJ1-6; cdr3_nt: TGTGCCAGCTCACCATTTCAGGGGCCTACATCACCCCTCCACTTT; cdr3_aa: CASSPFQGPTSPLHF
v_call: TRBV2; d_call: NA; clone_size: NA; cdr3_length: 13; j_call: TRBJ2-7; cdr3_nt: TGTGCCAGCAGTGAAGCGCGGGACTACGAGCAGTACTTC; cdr3_aa: CASSEARDYEQYF
v_call: TRBV5-5; d_call: NA; clone_size: NA; cdr3_length: 15; j_call: TRBJ1-4; cdr3_nt: TGTGCCAGCAGCGCGTTGGCAGTCCAGAATGAAAAACTGTTTTTT; cdr3_aa: CASSALAVQNEKLFF
v_call: TRBV9; d_call: NA; clone_size: NA; cdr3_length: 15; j_call: TRBJ2-1; cdr3_nt: TGTGCCAGCAGCGTAGGCCAGGCGCCGAACAATGAGCAGTTCTTC; cdr3_aa: CASSVGQAPNNEQFF
v_call: TRBV5-1; d_call: NA; clone_size: NA; cdr3_length: 13; j_call: TRBJ2-7; cdr3_nt: TGCGCCAGCAGCTTGGGCCTAGACTACGAGCAGTACTTC; cdr3_aa: CASSLGLDYEQYF
v_call: TRBV29-1; d_call: TRBD1; clone_size: few; cdr3_length: 14; j_call: TRBJ1-4; cdr3_nt: TGCAGCGTTGACCGGACAGGGGGCGGTGAAAAACTGTTTTTT; cdr3_aa: CSVDRTGGGEKLFF
v_call: TRBV19; d_call: NA; clone_size: NA; cdr3_length: 16; j_call: TRBJ1-5; cdr3_nt: TGTGCCAGTAGTATTTCGGTTGGGCAGGGCAATCAGCCCCAGCATTTT; cdr3_aa: CASSISVGQGNQPQHF
v_call: TRBV5-4; d_call: NA; clone_size: NA; cdr3_length: 16; j_call: TRBJ2-5; cdr3_nt: TGTGCCAGCAGCCCACCCCTTGCCCACCTGGGGGAGACCCAGTACTTC; cdr3_aa: CASSPPLAHLGETQYF
v_call: TRBV29-1; d_call: NA; clone_size: NA; cdr3_length: 13; j_call: TRBJ2-3; cdr3_nt: TGCAGCGTTAAGGGGCGGTTCACAGATACGCAGTATTTT; cdr3_aa: CSVKGRFTDTQYF
v_call: TRBV5-1; d_call: TRBD2; clone_size: few; cdr3_length: 14; j_call: TRBJ2-7; cdr3_nt: TGCGCCAGCAGCCCGGGGACTAGCGGGAGTTCTCAGTACTTC; cdr3_aa: CASSPGTSGSSQYF
v_call: TRBV18; d_call: NA; clone_size: NA; cdr3_length: 14; j_call: TRBJ2-1; cdr3_nt: TGTGCCAGCTCACTCTCGGACTTCTACAATGAGCAGTTCTTC; cdr3_aa: CASSLSDFYNEQFF
v_call: TRBV5-1; d_call: NA; clone_size: NA; cdr3_length: 16; j_call: TRBJ2-2; cdr3_nt: TGCGCCAGCAGCTGGGGCCGGGCCATCTCCGACGGGGAGCTGTTTTTT; cdr3_aa: CASSWGRAISDGELFF
v_call: TRBV7-9; d_call: NA; clone_size: NA; cdr3_length: 16; j_call: TRBJ1-2; cdr3_nt: TGTGCCAGCAGCCTAGACTGGACGGAGTCCAACTATGGCTACACCTTC; cdr3_aa: CASSLDWTESNYGYTF
v_call: TRBV2; d_call: NA; clone_size: NA; cdr3_length: 15; j_call: TRBJ2-1; cdr3_nt: TGTGCCAGCAGTGAAGACATATGGGGCTACAATGAGCAGTTCTTC; cdr3_aa: CASSEDIWGYNEQFF
v_call: TRBV21-1; d_call: NA; clone_size: NA; cdr3_length: 13; j_call: TRBJ2-5; cdr3_nt: TGTGCCAGCAGCAAAGGCGGGGGAGAGACCCAGTACTTC; cdr3_aa: CASSKGGGETQYF
v_call: TRBV6-4; d_call: TRBD1; clone_size: few; cdr3_length: 15; j_call: TRBJ1-3; cdr3_nt: TGTGCCAGCTTTCGAGGGGGCGCCCCTGGAAACACCATATATTTT; cdr3_aa: CASFRGGAPGNTIYF
v_call: TRBV5-6; d_call: NA; clone_size: once; cdr3_length: 15; j_call: TRBJ2-1; cdr3_nt: TGTGCCAGCAGCCCGCCCCCTAACCCCTACAATGAGCAGTTCTTC; cdr3_aa: CASSPPPNPYNEQFF
v_call: TRBV6-1; d_call: NA; clone_size: once; cdr3_length: 10; j_call: TRBJ1-2; cdr3_nt: TGTGCCAGCAGTTTCAGATTCTACACCTTC; cdr3_aa: CASSFRFYTF
v_call: TRBV18; d_call: NA; clone_size: NA; cdr3_length: 14; j_call: TRBJ1-2; cdr3_nt: TGTGCCAGCTCACCACTCAAACAGCCGTATGGCTGCACCTTC; cdr3_aa: CASSPLKQPYGCTF
v_call: TRBV27; d_call: TRBD2; clone_size: NA; cdr3_length: 16; j_call: TRBJ2-7; cdr3_nt: TGTGCCAGCAAAGGACTAGCGGGACGGAGCTCCTACGAGCAGTACTTC; cdr3_aa: CASKGLAGRSSYEQYF
v_call: TRBV27; d_call: NA; clone_size: NA; cdr3_length: 14; j_call: TRBJ2-3; cdr3_nt: TGTGCCAGCCTAATGCTGGGTGGGAGCGGTACGCAGTATTTT; cdr3_aa: CASLMLGGSGTQYF
v_call: TRBV15; d_call: NA; clone_size: NA; cdr3_length: 13; j_call: TRBJ2-5; cdr3_nt: TGTGCCACCAGCCGTGGTAAAGGGGAGACCCAGTACTTC; cdr3_aa: CATSRGKGETQYF
v_call: TRBV6-1; d_call: NA; clone_size: once; cdr3_length: 15; j_call: TRBJ2-2; cdr3_nt: TGTGCCAGCAGTGAAGCCGGCGGGAATTACGGGGAGCTGTTTTTT; cdr3_aa: CASSEAGGNYGELFF
v_call: TRBV7-9; d_call: NA; clone_size: NA; cdr3_length: 12; j_call: TRBJ1-1; cdr3_nt: TGTGCCAGCAGCTTACAGAACACTGAAGCTTTCTTT; cdr3_aa: CASSLQNTEAFF
v_call: TRBV5-1; d_call: NA; clone_size: NA; cdr3_length: 14; j_call: TRBJ1-1; cdr3_nt: TGCGCCAGCACCACACAGGGTTTGAACACTGAAGCTTTCTTT; cdr3_aa: CASTTQGLNTEAFF